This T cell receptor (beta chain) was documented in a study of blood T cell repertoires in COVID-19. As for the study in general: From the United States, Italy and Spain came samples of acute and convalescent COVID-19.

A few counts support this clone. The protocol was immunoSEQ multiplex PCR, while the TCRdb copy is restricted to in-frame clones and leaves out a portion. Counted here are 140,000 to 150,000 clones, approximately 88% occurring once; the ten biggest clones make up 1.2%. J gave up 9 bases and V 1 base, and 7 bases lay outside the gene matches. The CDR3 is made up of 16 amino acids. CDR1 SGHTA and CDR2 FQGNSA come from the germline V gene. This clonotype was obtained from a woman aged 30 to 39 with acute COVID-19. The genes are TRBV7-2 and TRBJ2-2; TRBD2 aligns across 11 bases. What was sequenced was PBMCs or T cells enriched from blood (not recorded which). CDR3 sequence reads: CASSLGTSGLVRELFF. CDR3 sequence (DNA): TGTGCCAGCAGCTTAGGGACTAGCGGGTTGGTCCGGGAGCTGTTTTTT.